These T cell receptor beta chains were read from a single sample in a study of shared clonotypes between healthy human individuals. Assay used: immunoSEQ multiplex PCR; TCRdb lists only in-frame clones, some missing. The sample holds roughly 640,000 clones, 74% seen once. The sequenced material came from memory CD4+ T cells sorted from blood. These receptors originate from a woman aged 25 to 45 in good health. CDR3s include the opening cysteine and the closing phenylalanine or tryptophan. The D gene is left open where the match is weak. Rows may omit the clone size; those that give it use once, few, many or a size class.

cdr3_nt: TGTGCCAGCAGCCTCGGGACCGGGAGGGGCTACACCTTC; cdr3_aa: CASSLGTGRGYTF; j_call: TRBJ1-2; d_call: NA; clone_size: NA; v_call: TRBV28
cdr3_nt: TGTGCCAGCAATCCTTCAGGGAAGAACACTGAAGCTTTCTTT; cdr3_aa: CASNPSGKNTEAFF; j_call: TRBJ1-1; d_call: NA; clone_size: NA; v_call: TRBV2
cdr3_nt: TGTGCCAGCCCCCCCGCCGGACAGGGTACCTACGAGCAGTACTTC; cdr3_aa: CASPPAGQGTYEQYF; j_call: TRBJ2-7; d_call: TRBD1; clone_size: NA; v_call: TRBV6-1
cdr3_nt: TGTGCCAGCAGTGGCTCCTTCACAGGGGTAGGTGAGCAGTACTTC; cdr3_aa: CASSGSFTGVGEQYF; j_call: TRBJ2-7; d_call: TRBD1; clone_size: NA; v_call: TRBV6-5
cdr3_nt: TGTGCCAGCAGCGTAGGGGTTCTAGCGGGAGTGAAAAACATTCAGTACTTC; cdr3_aa: CASSVGVLAGVKNIQYF; j_call: TRBJ2-4; d_call: TRBD2; clone_size: NA; v_call: TRBV14
cdr3_nt: TGTGCCAGCAGTTTATCGGGGGGAGGCCAACAGCCCCAGCATTTT; cdr3_aa: CASSLSGGGQQPQHF; j_call: TRBJ1-5; d_call: NA; clone_size: NA; v_call: TRBV28
cdr3_nt: TGTGCCAGCAGTTTGATACGGACTAGATTGAACACCGGGGAGCTGTTTTTT; cdr3_aa: CASSLIRTRLNTGELFF; j_call: TRBJ2-2; d_call: TRBD2; clone_size: once; v_call: TRBV27
cdr3_nt: TGTGCCATCACAGCGGGCAACCAAGAGACCCAGTACTTC; cdr3_aa: CAITAGNQETQYF; j_call: TRBJ2-5; d_call: NA; clone_size: NA; v_call: TRBV10-3
cdr3_nt: TGTGCCAGCAGTCTGATGACAGGGGGTGGCGCAGATACGCAGTATTTT; cdr3_aa: CASSLMTGGGADTQYF; j_call: TRBJ2-3; d_call: TRBD1; clone_size: NA; v_call: TRBV25-1
cdr3_nt: TGTGCCAGCAGTGTCCAGGGGGGCACTGAAGCTTTCTTT; cdr3_aa: CASSVQGGTEAFF; j_call: TRBJ1-1; d_call: TRBD1; clone_size: NA; v_call: TRBV6-5
cdr3_nt: TGCAGTGCTAGAGGGAGTCAGCCCCAGCATTTT; cdr3_aa: CSARGSQPQHF; j_call: TRBJ1-5; d_call: NA; clone_size: NA; v_call: TRBV20-1
cdr3_nt: TGCGCCAGCAGTTGGGGAGGGGGCGCGGATACGCAGTATTTT; cdr3_aa: CASSWGGGADTQYF; j_call: TRBJ2-3; d_call: NA; clone_size: many; v_call: TRBV23-1
cdr3_nt: TGCGCCAGCAGCCTACAGGAGCCCACAGATACGCAGTATTTT; cdr3_aa: CASSLQEPTDTQYF; j_call: TRBJ2-3; d_call: NA; clone_size: NA; v_call: TRBV5-1
cdr3_nt: TGTGCCATCAGTGATAGAGGGGCCAGGGAAAAACTGTTTTTT; cdr3_aa: CAISDRGAREKLFF; j_call: TRBJ1-4; d_call: NA; clone_size: once; v_call: TRBV10-3
cdr3_nt: TGTGCCAGCAGCCTGCATGGGACAGCCGCCTACGAGCAGTACTTC; cdr3_aa: CASSLHGTAAYEQYF; j_call: TRBJ2-7; d_call: TRBD1; clone_size: NA; v_call: TRBV14
cdr3_nt: TGTGCCAGCAGCCCACTTGTCGCGGGGGATACGCAGTATTTT; cdr3_aa: CASSPLVAGDTQYF; j_call: TRBJ2-3; d_call: NA; clone_size: NA; v_call: TRBV11-2
cdr3_nt: TGTGCCAGCAGCATGACGCGGGACAGGGTGAATGAGCAGTTCTTC; cdr3_aa: CASSMTRDRVNEQFF; j_call: TRBJ2-1; d_call: TRBD1; clone_size: NA; v_call: TRBV6-5
cdr3_nt: TGTGCCAGTAGTTTGGGGGCCAACGCAGAGACCCAGTACTTC; cdr3_aa: CASSLGANAETQYF; j_call: TRBJ2-5; d_call: NA; clone_size: NA; v_call: TRBV19